Listed below are T cell receptor beta chains from one sample, sequenced in a study of T cell responses to AZD1222 COVID-19 vaccine. The protocol was immunoSEQ multiplex PCR, while the TCRdb copy is restricted to in-frame clones and leaves out a portion. The repertoire has some 150,000 clones, 90% to 95% of them found once; the top ten carry approximately 3.9%. The sequenced sample was peripheral blood, obtained on day 0 of AZD1222 vaccination. The receptor set was obtained from an adult in good health. CDR3s leave out the opening cysteine and the closing phenylalanine or tryptophan.

len | v_gene | CDR3aa
11 | TRBV4-2 | ASSQTRQDGYT
11 | TRBV30 | AWSQGRVRGYT
9 | TRBV20-1 | SAGGRDTQY
10 | TRBV12-3/TRBV12-4 | ASRGMNTEAF
12 | TRBV24-1 | ATQGQGLYNEQF
13 | TRBV6-5 | ASSETKGQGYGYT
10 | TRBV15 | ATSRAVQPQH
13 | TRBV15 | ATSRERVGNTEAF
12 | TRBV6-5 | ASSRDRAGNTIY
13 | TRBV30 | AWSKGQGDYYGYT
12 | TRBV3-1/TRBV3-2 | ASSPGTEQYEQY
14 | TRBV24-1 | ATNGTGRFFDSPLH
13 | TRBV27 | ASSTGLAGPYEQY
11 | TRBV4-1 | ASSSGPGEEQY
9 | TRBV3-1/TRBV3-2 | ASSHNGEQY
13 | TRBV28 | ASSLGTGTIYGYT
12 | TRBV30 | AWSILAGGTEAF
15 | TRBV3-1/TRBV3-2 | ASSQGPGTASNYGYT
14 | TRBV5-1 | ASSPRASSATGELF
14 | TRBV11-2 | ASSLEGYGNSYEQY
17 | TRBV27 | ASSLRSGTGAPVGSPLH
12 | TRBV12-5 | ASAIWGEDHGYT
12 | TRBV6-5 | ASSRDRRNTEAF
12 | TRBV6-5 | ASRYRGTYTEAF